Listed below are T cell receptor beta chains from one sample, sequenced in a study of identical twins. TCRdb re-called the 5' RACE reads with MiXCR, one entry per CDR3 protein. The repertoire has around 960,000 distinct CDR3 sequences, over 9% of them found once; the top ten carry 1.5% to 2%. Separately, the same data were catalogued under a study of yellow fever vaccine responses in identical twins.

The sample was PBMCs. The receptors here all came from a woman under 30 in good health. Both conserved end residues are part of each CDR3. Fields, in order: V gene, clone size, D gene, J gene, CDR3 DNA, CDR3 protein. A D gene is named only where the DNA matches it firmly. Clone size, where shown, is once, few, many, or a class for clones that have expanded.

>TRBV7-9|few|TRBD1|TRBJ2-5
TGTGCCAGCAAAATGACAGGGGGTATCGAGACCCAGTACTTC
CASKMTGGIETQYF
>TRBV4-1|few|NA|TRBJ1-2
TGCGCCAGCAGCCAAGATCAGGCAGACTATGGCTACACCTTC
CASSQDQADYGYTF
>TRBV2|NA|NA|TRBJ2-3
TGTGCCAGCAGCCTGCCCAGGGGGGGCACAGATACGCAGTATTTT
CASSLPRGGTDTQYF
>TRBV10-1|NA|NA|TRBJ1-1
TGCGCCAGCCAGGACAATATCACTGAAGCTTTCTTT
CASQDNITEAFF
>TRBV3-1|few|TRBD2|TRBJ2-3
TGTGCCAGCAGCCTAACCTTAGCGGGAGTTAGGAAACTCGAGCAGTATTTT
CASSLTLAGVRKLEQYF
>TRBV7-9|many|NA|TRBJ1-5
TGTGCCAGCAGCTTTCACGGGGCTGCCGGGACCCAGCCCCAGCATTTT
CASSFHGAAGTQPQHF
>TRBV2|few|NA|TRBJ2-1
TGTGCCAGCAGTGATCCAGTCCGTGGGGATGAGCAGTTCTTC
CASSDPVRGDEQFF
>TRBV20-1|few|NA|TRBJ2-3
TGCAGTGCTTACCGGGGTACCCCCGGGGGCGCAGATACGCAGTATTTT
CSAYRGTPGGADTQYF
>TRBV6-1|NA|NA|TRBJ2-3
TGTGCCAGCAGTATCTATGTGACAGATACGCAGTATTTT
CASSIYVTDTQYF
>TRBV27|few|NA|TRBJ2-4
TGTGCCAGCAGTACAAGACAGGTGTCCGCCAAAAACATTCAGTACTTC
CASSTRQVSAKNIQYF
>TRBV27|many|NA|TRBJ2-7
TGTGCCAGCAGTTTGGGCCGGGGGCCCTACGAGCAGTACTTC
CASSLGRGPYEQYF
>TRBV7-3|NA|NA|TRBJ2-1
TGTGCCAGCAGCTTAAATCCCCCTAGCACCGGGGTTAATGAGCAGTTCTTC
CASSLNPPSTGVNEQFF
>TRBV12-3/TRBV12-4|many|TRBD1|TRBJ1-2
TGTGCCAGCAGCCCCTACGGGACAGTCAACTATGGCTACACCTTC
CASSPYGTVNYGYTF
>TRBV7-2|few|NA|TRBJ2-3
TGTGCCAGCAGCTTAATGGGCCTCGTAGGCACAGATACGCAGTATTTT
CASSLMGLVGTDTQYF
>TRBV13|NA|TRBD2|TRBJ2-3
TGTGCCAGCAGCTCCCCAGAGCGGGAGGGCCTAACAGATACGCAGTATTTT
CASSSPEREGLTDTQYF
>TRBV3-1|few|TRBD2|TRBJ2-1
TGTGCCAGCAGCCAACTAGCGGGAGGGAGCAATGAGCAGTTCTTC
CASSQLAGGSNEQFF
>TRBV6-2/TRBV6-3|NA|NA|TRBJ2-3
TGTGCCAGCAGTTACTCGAAAGGACAGCGGAGCACAGATACGCAGTATTTT
CASSYSKGQRSTDTQYF
>TRBV4-1|few|TRBD1|TRBJ1-4
TGCGCCAGCAGCCGATTGACAGGGAATGAAAAACTGTTTTTT
CASSRLTGNEKLFF
>TRBV20-1|few|TRBD2|TRBJ2-7
TGCAGTGCCAATAGCGGGATACACTACGAGCAGTACTTC
CSANSGIHYEQYF
>TRBV11-2|NA|TRBD2|TRBJ2-1
TGTGCCAGCAGCTTTAGCGGGGGGCAAGCAGCCAATGAGCAGTTCTTC
CASSFSGGQAANEQFF
>TRBV6-5|many|NA|TRBJ2-2
TGTGCCAGCAGTTACGGCCTCCCCTTAACGAACACCGGGGAGCTGTTTTTT
CASSYGLPLTNTGELFF
>TRBV7-9|NA|NA|TRBJ2-7
TGTGCCAGCAGCCTTAGGGGTGGGAGTATCGACGAGCAGTACTTC
CASSLRGGSIDEQYF
>TRBV7-9|NA|TRBD1|TRBJ2-1
TGTGCCAGCAGCTCAGTGGGGACAGGGGTCAATGAGCAGTTCTTC
CASSSVGTGVNEQFF
>TRBV5-1|many|NA|TRBJ2-5
TGCGCCAGCAGCTTCCAGAAAGAGACCCAGTACTTC
CASSFQKETQYF
>TRBV15|few|NA|TRBJ1-1
TGTGCCACCAGCAGAGATTTAATGAACACTGAAGCTTTCTTT
CATSRDLMNTEAFF
>TRBV5-1|few|NA|TRBJ2-4
TGCGCCAGCAGCTTGGCCCCTTCAGGGATGGGGGCCAAAAACATTCAGTACTTC
CASSLAPSGMGAKNIQYF
>TRBV7-6|few|TRBD1|TRBJ1-4
TGTGCCAGCAGCCGAGGACAGGGGGAAAATGAAAAACTGTTTTTT
CASSRGQGENEKLFF
>TRBV29-1|many|NA|TRBJ2-3
TGCAGCGCCCGACCAAGCACAGATACGCAGTATTTT
CSARPSTDTQYF
>TRBV28|many|NA|TRBJ2-1
TGTGCCAGCAACCGCCTTGAGGGGGGGGGCAATGAGCAGTTCTTC
CASNRLEGGGNEQFF
>TRBV7-2|few|NA|TRBJ2-3
TGTGCCAGCAGCTTTGAGCTATTTCCTTATACGCAGTATTTT
CASSFELFPYTQYF